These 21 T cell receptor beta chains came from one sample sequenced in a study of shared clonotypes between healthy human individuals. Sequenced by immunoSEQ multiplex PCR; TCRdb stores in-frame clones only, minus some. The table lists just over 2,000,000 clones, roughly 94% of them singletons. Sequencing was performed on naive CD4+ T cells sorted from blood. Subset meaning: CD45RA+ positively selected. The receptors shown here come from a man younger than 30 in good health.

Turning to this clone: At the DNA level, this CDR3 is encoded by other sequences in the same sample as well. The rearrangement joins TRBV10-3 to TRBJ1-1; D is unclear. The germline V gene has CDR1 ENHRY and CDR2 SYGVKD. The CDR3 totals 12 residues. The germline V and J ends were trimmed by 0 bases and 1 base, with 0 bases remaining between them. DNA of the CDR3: TGTGCCATCAGTGAGTCGAACACTGAAGCTTTCTTT. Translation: CAISESNTEAFF.

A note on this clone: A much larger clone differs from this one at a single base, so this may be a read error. The CDR3 loop reads CASSAGPSYEQYF. The CDR3 bases are TGTGCCAGTAGTGCGGGACCGAGCTACGAGCAGTACTTC. The chain combines TRBV19 with TRBJ2-7, with D maybe TRBD2 (6 bases). This CDR3 contains 13 residues. Per germline, CDR1 LNHDA and CDR2 SQIVND (reference sequence). Trimming took 5 bases from V and 3 from J, leaving 11 bases between them.

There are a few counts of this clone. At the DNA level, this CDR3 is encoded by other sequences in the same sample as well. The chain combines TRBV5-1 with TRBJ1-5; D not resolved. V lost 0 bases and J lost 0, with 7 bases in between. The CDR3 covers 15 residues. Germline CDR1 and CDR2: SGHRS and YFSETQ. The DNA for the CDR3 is TGCGCCAGCAGCTTGGACGGGTATAGCAATCAGCCCCAGCATTTT. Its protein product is CASSLDGYSNQPQHF.

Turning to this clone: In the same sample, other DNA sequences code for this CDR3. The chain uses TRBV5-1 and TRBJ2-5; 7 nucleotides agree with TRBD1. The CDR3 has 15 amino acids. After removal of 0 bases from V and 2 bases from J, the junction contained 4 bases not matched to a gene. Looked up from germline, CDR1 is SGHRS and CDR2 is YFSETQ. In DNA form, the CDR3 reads TGCGCCAGCAGCTTGGGACAGGGCCCGCAAGAGACCCAGTACTTC. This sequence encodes CASSLGQGPQETQYF.

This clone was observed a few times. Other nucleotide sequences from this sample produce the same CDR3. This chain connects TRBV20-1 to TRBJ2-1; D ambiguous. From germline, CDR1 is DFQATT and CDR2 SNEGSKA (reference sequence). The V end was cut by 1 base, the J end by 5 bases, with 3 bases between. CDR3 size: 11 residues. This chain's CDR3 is CSARGDNEQFF. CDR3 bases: TGCAGTGCTAGAGGGGACAATGAGCAGTTCTTC.

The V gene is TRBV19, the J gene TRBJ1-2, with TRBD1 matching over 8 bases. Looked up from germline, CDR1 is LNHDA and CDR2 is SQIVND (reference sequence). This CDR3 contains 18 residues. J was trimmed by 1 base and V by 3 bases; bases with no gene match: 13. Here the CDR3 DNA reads TGTGCCAGTAGTATCGGACATAGGACAGGGCCCCATAACTATGGCTACACCTTC. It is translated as CASSIGHRTGPHNYGYTF.

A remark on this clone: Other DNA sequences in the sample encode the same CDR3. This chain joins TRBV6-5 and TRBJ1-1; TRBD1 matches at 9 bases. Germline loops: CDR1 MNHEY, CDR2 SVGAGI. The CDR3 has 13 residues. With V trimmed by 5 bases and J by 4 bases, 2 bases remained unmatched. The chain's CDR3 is CASSRQGGTEAFF. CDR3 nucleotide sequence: TGTGCCAGCAGTCGACAGGGGGGCACTGAAGCTTTCTTT.

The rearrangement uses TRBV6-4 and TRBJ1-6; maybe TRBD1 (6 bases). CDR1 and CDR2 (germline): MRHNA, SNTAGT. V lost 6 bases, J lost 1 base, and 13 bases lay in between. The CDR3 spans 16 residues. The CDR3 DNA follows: TGTGCCAGCAGACCCGAGGGGGGGTCCTATAATTCACCCCTCCACTTT. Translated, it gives CASRPEGGSYNSPLHF.

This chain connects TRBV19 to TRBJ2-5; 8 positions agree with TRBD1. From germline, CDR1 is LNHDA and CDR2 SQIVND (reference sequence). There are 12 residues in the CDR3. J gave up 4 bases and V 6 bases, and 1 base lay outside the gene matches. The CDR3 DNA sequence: TGTGCCAGTAGAGACAGGGGAGAGACCCAGTACTTC. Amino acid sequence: CASRDRGETQYF.

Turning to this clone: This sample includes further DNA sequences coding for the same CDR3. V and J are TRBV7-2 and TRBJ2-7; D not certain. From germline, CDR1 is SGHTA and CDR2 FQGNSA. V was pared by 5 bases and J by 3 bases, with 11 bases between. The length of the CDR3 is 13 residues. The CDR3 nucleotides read TGTGCCAGCAGCCCCAGAACTGGCTACGAGCAGTACTTC. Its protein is CASSPRTGYEQYF.

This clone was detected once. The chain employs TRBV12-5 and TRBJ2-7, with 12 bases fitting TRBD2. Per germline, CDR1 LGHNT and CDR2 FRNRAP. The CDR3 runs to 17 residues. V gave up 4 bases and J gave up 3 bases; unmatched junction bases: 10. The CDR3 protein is CASGSVKTSGGIYEQYF. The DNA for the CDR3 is TGTGCTAGTGGTTCGGTAAAAACTAGCGGGGGGATCTACGAGCAGTACTTC.

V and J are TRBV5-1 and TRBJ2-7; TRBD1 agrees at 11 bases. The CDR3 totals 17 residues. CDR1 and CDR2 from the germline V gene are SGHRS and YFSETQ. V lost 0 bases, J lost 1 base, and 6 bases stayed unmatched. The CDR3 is CASSLVGGTGGSYEQYF. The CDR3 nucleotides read TGCGCCAGCAGCTTGGTCGGAGGGACAGGGGGTTCCTACGAGCAGTACTTC.

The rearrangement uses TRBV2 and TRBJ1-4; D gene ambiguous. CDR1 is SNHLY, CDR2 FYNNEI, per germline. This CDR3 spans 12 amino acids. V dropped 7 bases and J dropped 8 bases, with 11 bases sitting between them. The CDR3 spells CASKKAGEKLFF. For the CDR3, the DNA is TGTGCCAGCAAGAAGGCGGGGGAAAAACTGTTTTTT.

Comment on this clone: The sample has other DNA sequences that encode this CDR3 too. CDR3 sequence: CASSLQGIEQYF. Here the CDR3 DNA reads TGTGCCAGCAGCTTACAGGGGATCGAGCAGTACTTC. The chain combines TRBV7-2 with TRBJ2-7; tentatively, D is TRBD1 (6 bases). V was shortened by 2 bases and J by 6 bases, with 8 bases between the two germline ends. CDR3 length: 12 residues. Germline V gene data show CDR1 as SGHTA and CDR2 as FQGNSA.

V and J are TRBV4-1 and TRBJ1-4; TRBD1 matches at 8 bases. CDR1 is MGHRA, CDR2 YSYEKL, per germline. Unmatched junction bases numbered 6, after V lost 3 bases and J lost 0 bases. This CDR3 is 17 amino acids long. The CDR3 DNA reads TGCGCCAGCAGCCAGAAAGACAGGGGAGCAACTAATGAAAAACTGTTTTTT. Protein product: CASSQKDRGATNEKLFF.

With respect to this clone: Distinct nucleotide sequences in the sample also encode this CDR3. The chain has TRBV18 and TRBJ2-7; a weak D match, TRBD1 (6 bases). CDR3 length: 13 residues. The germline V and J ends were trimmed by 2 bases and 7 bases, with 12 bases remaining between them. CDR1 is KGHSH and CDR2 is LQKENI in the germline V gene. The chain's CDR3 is CASSPGRGREQYF. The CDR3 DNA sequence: TGTGCCAGCTCACCAGGCAGGGGTAGGGAGCAGTACTTC.

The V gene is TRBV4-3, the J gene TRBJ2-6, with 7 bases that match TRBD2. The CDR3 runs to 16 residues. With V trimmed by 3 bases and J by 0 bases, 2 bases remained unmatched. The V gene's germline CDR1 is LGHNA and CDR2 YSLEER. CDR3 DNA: TGCGCCAGCAGCCATGCGGGAGACTCTGGGGCCAACGTCCTGACTTTC. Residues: CASSHAGDSGANVLTF.

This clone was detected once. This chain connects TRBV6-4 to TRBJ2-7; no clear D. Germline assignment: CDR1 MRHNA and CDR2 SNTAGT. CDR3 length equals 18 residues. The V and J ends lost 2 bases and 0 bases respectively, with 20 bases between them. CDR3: CASSDRPAHFLSSYEQYF. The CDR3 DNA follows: TGTGCCAGCAGTGACAGGCCAGCTCATTTCCTTAGCTCCTACGAGCAGTACTTC.

This CDR3 reads CASSEQEGTEAFF. The CDR3 DNA reads as TGCGCCAGCAGTGAGCAGGAGGGCACTGAAGCTTTCTTT. The rearrangement links TRBV10-2 to TRBJ1-1; D not resolved. The CDR3 has 13 residues. V lost 2 bases and J 4 bases, leaving 8 bases between the germline ends. CDR1 WSHSY and CDR2 SAAADI come from the germline V gene.

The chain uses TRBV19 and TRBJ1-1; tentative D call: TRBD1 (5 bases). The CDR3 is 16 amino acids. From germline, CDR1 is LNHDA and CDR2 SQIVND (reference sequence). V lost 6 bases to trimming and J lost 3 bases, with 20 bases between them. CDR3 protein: CASSQGRRNRDTEAFF. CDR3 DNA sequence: TGTGCCAGTAGCCAGGGCCGCAGGAACCGCGACACTGAAGCTTTCTTT.

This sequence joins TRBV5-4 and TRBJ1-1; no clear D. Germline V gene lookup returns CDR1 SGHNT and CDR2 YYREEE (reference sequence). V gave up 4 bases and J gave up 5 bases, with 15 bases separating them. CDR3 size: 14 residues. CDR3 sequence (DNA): TGTGCCAGCAGCCTGGAGGGAGCGGGGACTGAAGCTTTCTTT. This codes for CASSLEGAGTEAFF.